This T cell receptor (beta chain) is drawn from a study of early T cells in non-severe SARS-CoV-2 infection. The overall study: Sequencing was performed on bulk RNA from unsorted whole blood, leaving chains unpaired.

cDNA molecules, individually, were tagged with unique molecular identifiers. TCRdb recomputed calls from the 5' RACE reads with MiXCR, one row per CDR3 protein. This table holds 30,000 to 35,000 distinct CDR3 sequences, about 7% found once. This CDR3 is built from 14 residues. V was pared by 3 bases and J by 0 bases, with 12 bases between. Per the germline V gene, CDR1 is DFQATT and CDR2 is SNEGSKA (reference sequence). This clonotype was seen many times. Here the sequenced sample was whole blood, taken at baseline. The rearrangement joins TRBV20-1 to TRBJ2-7; D possibly uses TRBD1 or TRBD2 (6 bases each). The source is an adult who was a healthcare worker with PCR-confirmed SARS-CoV-2 infection or an uninfected control (not recorded which). In DNA form, the CDR3 reads TGCAGTGCTAGGAGGGGGGACCCCTCCTACGAGCAGTACTTC. Translated, it gives CSARRGDPSYEQYF.